Below, 5 T cell receptor beta chains from the same sample are listed, as sequenced in a study of OX40 agonist ivuxolimab in advanced cancers. Method: immunoSEQ multiplex PCR; TCRdb's copy keeps in-frame clones and lacks some. The data hold tens of thousands of clones, with around 94% observed a single time. Specimen: CD4+ or CD8+ T cells sorted from blood, collected in a trial of the OX40 agonist ivuxolimab. The receptor set was obtained from an adult with an advanced solid tumor such as melanoma, head and neck, liver or kidney cancer.

V gene TRBV5-1 combines with J gene TRBJ1-3; possibly TRBD1 for D (5 bases). V was pared by 5 bases and J by 0 bases, with 15 bases between. CDR1 and CDR2 (germline): SGHRS, YFSETQ. This CDR3 comprises 16 residues. DNA for the CDR3: TGCGCCAGCAGACCGTATCAGGGAGCCTCTGGAAACACCATATATTTT. Amino acids: CASRPYQGASGNTIYF.

The chain joins TRBV9 to TRBJ2-1; 8 bases align to TRBD2. The junction had 3 bases not matched to a gene; V was cut back by 5 bases and J by 8 bases. This CDR3 is 12 amino acids long. Germline CDR1 SGDLS, CDR2 YYNGEE. The chain's CDR3 is CASSLSGDEQFF. As DNA, the CDR3 is TGTGCCAGCAGTCTTAGCGGGGATGAGCAGTTCTTC.

This clone came up once. The V gene is TRBV28, the J gene TRBJ1-2; maybe TRBD1 (5 bases). Germline CDR1 MDHEN, CDR2 SYDVKM. V lost 2 bases to trimming and J lost 5 bases, with 18 bases between them. This CDR3 is 16 amino acids long. CDR3 in amino acids: CASSLLTPGPPYGYTF. CDR3 sequence (DNA): TGTGCCAGCAGTTTACTAACCCCGGGGCCACCTTATGGCTACACCTTC.

The V gene is TRBV19, the J gene TRBJ1-5, with D unresolved. V was trimmed by 3 bases and J by 6 bases, leaving 9 bases between them. Germline assignment: CDR1 LNHDA and CDR2 SQIVND (reference sequence). This CDR3 has 13 residues. The CDR3 DNA reads TGTGCCAGTAGTATTCATACGAGTCAGCCCCAGCATTTT. It yields the protein CASSIHTSQPQHF.

V is TRBV6-5 and J is TRBJ2-2; no clear D gene. CDR3 length equals 12 residues. Trimming cost V 2 bases and J 7 bases, with 5 bases left between them. Germline CDR1 reads MNHEY; CDR2 reads SVGAGI. This CDR3 reads CASSYQIGELFF. The CDR3 DNA follows: TGTGCCAGCAGTTACCAGATCGGGGAGCTGTTTTTT.